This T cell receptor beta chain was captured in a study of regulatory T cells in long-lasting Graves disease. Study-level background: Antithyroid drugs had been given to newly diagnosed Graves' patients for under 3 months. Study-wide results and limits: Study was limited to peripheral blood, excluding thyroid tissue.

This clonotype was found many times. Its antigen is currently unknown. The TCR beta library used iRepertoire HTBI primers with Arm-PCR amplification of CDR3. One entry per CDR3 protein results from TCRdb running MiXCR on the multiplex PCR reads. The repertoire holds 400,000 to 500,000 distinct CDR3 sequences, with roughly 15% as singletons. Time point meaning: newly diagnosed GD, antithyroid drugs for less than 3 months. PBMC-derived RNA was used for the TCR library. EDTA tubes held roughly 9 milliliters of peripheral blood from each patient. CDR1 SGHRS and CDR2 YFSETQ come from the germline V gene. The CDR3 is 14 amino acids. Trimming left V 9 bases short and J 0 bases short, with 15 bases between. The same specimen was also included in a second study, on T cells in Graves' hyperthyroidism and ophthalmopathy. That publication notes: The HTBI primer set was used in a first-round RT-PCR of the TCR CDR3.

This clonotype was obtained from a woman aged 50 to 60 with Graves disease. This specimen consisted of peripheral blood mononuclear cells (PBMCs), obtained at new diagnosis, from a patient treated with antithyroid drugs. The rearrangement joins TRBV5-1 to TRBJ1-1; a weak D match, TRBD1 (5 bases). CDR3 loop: CANRPTELNTEAFF. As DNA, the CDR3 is TGCGCCAACAGACCGACAGAGCTGAACACTGAAGCTTTCTTT.